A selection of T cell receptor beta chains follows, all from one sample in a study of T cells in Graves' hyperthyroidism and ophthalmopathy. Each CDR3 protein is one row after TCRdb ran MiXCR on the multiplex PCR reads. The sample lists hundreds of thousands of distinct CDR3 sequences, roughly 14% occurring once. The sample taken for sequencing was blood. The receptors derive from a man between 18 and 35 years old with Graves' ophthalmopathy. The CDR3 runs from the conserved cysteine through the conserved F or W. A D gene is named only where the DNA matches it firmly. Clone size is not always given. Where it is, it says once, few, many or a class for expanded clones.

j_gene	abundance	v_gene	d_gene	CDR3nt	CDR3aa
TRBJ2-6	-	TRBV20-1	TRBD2	TGCAGTGCTAGAAGGCTAGCGGGAGAGGGGGCCAACGTCCTGACTTTC	CSARRLAGEGANVLTF
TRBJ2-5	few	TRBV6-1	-	TGTCCCATCAGGACTAGGGGACAAGAGGCCCAGTACTTC	CPIRTRGQEAQYF
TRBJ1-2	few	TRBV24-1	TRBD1	TGTGCCACCAGTGATTCCGGGACAGGATTAAGCTATGGCTACACCTTC	CATSDSGTGLSYGYTF
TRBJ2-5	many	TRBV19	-	TGTGCCAGTAGTATTTTCAGGGAAGAGACCCAGTACTTC	CASSIFREETQYF
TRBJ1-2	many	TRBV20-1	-	TGCAGTGCTAGGTTGCGGAGTGGGGGCTACACCTTC	CSARLRSGGYTF
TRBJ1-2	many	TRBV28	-	TGTGCCAGCAGTTTAGATACGGACCACTATGGCTACACCTTC	CASSLDTDHYGYTF
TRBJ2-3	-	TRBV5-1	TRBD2	TGCGCCAGCAGCGAGACTAGCGGGAGTGATACGCAGTATTTT	CASSETSGSDTQYF
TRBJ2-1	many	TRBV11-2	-	TGTGCCAGCAGCAAAGTTAACAATGAGCAGTTCTTC	CASSKVNNEQFF
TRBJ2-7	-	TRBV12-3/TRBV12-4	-	TGTGCCAGCAGCCAATGGGGGTCCGGGGAGCAGTACTTC	CASSQWGSGEQYF
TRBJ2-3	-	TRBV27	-	TGTGCCAGCAAGGACAGACAGCCGACAGATACGCAGTATTTT	CASKDRQPTDTQYF
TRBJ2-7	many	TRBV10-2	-	TGCGCCAGCAGAGGGACCGACGAGCAGTACTTC	CASRGTDEQYF
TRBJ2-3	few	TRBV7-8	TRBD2	TGTGCCAGCAGCACCCCCGGGACTAGCGGGGAAAGCACAGATACGCAGTATTTT	CASSTPGTSGESTDTQYF
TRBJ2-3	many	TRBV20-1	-	TGCAGTGCTAGAGTGACAGCGGAGATCACAGATACGCAGTATTTT	CSARVTAEITDTQYF
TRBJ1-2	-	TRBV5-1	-	TGCGCCAGCAGGTCTGCTAACTATGGCTACACCTTC	CASRSANYGYTF
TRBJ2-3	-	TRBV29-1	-	TGCAGCGTCCCAGAGGTACAGAACCGGGCAGATACGCAGTATTTT	CSVPEVQNRADTQYF
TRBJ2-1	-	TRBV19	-	TGTGCCAGTAGTATAGTGCCAGTCTCCTACAATGAGCAGTTCTTC	CASSIVPVSYNEQFF
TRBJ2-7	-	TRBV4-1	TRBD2	TGCGCCAGCAGCCAAGTTTCTAGCGGGATCTACGAGCAGTACTTC	CASSQVSSGIYEQYF
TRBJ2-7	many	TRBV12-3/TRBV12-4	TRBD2	TGTGCCAGCAGTTTTGATTGGCGGGAGCGCTCCTACGAGCAGTACTTC	CASSFDWRERSYEQYF
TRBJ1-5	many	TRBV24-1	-	TGTGCCACCAGTGACTCAGGGTACGGGAATCAGCCCCAGCATTTT	CATSDSGYGNQPQHF
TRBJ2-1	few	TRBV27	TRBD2	TGTGCCAGCAGTTTAAATTCGGGGGGTGAGCAGTTCTTC	CASSLNSGGEQFF
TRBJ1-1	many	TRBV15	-	TGTGCCACCAGCAGAGGACTAAACACTGAAGCTTTCTTT	CATSRGLNTEAFF
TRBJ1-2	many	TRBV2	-	TGTGCCGGAACCAGACAGTCTGGCTACACCTTC	CAGTRQSGYTF
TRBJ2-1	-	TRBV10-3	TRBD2	TGTGCCATCGGGGGGGGACTAGCGGGAGAAGTGGATGAGCAGTTCTTC	CAIGGGLAGEVDEQFF
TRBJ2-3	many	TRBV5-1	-	TGCGCCAGCAGCGCCGAGACCCCAGATACGCAGTATTTT	CASSAETPDTQYF
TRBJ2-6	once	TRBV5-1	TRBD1	TGCGCCAGCAGCAGGGGACAGGGACCTGGGGCCAACGTCCTGACTTTC	CASSRGQGPGANVLTF
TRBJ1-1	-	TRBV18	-	TGTGCCAGCTCACCACCGCGGGGTCCGAACACTGAAGCTTTCTTT	CASSPPRGPNTEAFF
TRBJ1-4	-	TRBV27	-	TGTGCCAGCAGTCGAGTTGGTGAAAAACTGTTTTTT	CASSRVGEKLFF
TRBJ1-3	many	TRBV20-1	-	TGCAGTGCTGACTCAGGTTATGGAAACACCATATATTTT	CSADSGYGNTIYF
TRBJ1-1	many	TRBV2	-	TGTGCCAGCAGTGATAACATGGGGGCGGCTTTCTTT	CASSDNMGAAFF
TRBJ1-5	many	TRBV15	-	TGTGCCACCAGCAGAGATGCGGGCACCCAGCCCCAGCATTTT	CATSRDAGTQPQHF
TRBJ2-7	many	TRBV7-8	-	TGTGCCAGCAGCAGGCCCGGGACAGGAGCGGGAGAGCAGTACTTC	CASSRPGTGAGEQYF
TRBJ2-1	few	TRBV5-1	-	TGTGCCAGCAGCTTTGGGCCGAGAGAGGGTGAGCAGTTCTTC	CASSFGPREGEQFF
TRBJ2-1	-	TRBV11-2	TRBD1	TGTGCCAGCAGCGCAACCGGGACAGGGGGTGAGCAGTTCTTC	CASSATGTGGEQFF
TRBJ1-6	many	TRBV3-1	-	TGTGCCACTGACGGGAGCTCCTATAATTCACCCCTCCACTTT	CATDGSSYNSPLHF
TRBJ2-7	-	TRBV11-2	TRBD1	TGCGCCAGCAGCCAGCAGGACAGGAGGTCCTACGAGCAGTACTTC	CASSQQDRRSYEQYF
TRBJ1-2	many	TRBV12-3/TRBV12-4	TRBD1	TGTGCCAGCAGTTTATTGACAGGGCGGGGTTTAGGGTATGGCTACACCTTC	CASSLLTGRGLGYGYTF
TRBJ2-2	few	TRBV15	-	TGTGCCACCAGCAGAGTGTCCGGGGAGCTGTTTTTT	CATSRVSGELFF
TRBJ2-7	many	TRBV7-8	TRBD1	TGTGCCAGCAGCCATGGATCGGACAGGGTATACGAGCAGTACTTC	CASSHGSDRVYEQYF
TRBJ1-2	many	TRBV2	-	TGTGCCAGCAGGGCCGACAGAACTAACTATGGCTACACCTTC	CASRADRTNYGYTF